This TCR beta chain originates from a study of T cell responses to AZD1222 COVID-19 vaccine. General study findings and limits: Donor demographics were predominantly white British with a female majority; clonal diversity may be underestimated. Increases in Spike-specific TCR breadth and depth were seen after two AZD1222 doses.

Turning to this clone: The antigen is unknown.

CDR3 length equals 15 residues. Trimming left V 1 base short and J 9 bases short, with 19 bases between. CDR1 is GTSNPN and CDR2 is SVGIG in the germline V gene (reference sequence). Using immunoSEQ multiplex PCR, the repertoire was profiled, and TCRdb retains in-frame clones only, with some absent. In the table there are approximately 60,000 clones, approximately 85% of which are singletons. The chain has TRBV30 and TRBJ2-4; D is perhaps TRBD2 (6 bases). The sample was peripheral blood, taken on day 0 of MenACWY control vaccination. The sequence was obtained from an adult in good health. CDR3 DNA sequence: TGTGCCTGGAGTGGGTCAGGAGGGAGCTTCGGCATTCAGTACTTC. It codes for CAWSGSGGSFGIQYF. Using reference TRBV30 and TRBJ2-4 for the parts outside the CDR3, the full variable domain is SQTIHQWPATLVQPVGSPLSLECTVEGTSNPNLYWYRQAAGRGLQLLFYSVGIGQISSEVPQNLSASRPQDRQFILSSKKLLLSDSGFYLCAWSGSGGSFGIQYFGAGTRLSVL.